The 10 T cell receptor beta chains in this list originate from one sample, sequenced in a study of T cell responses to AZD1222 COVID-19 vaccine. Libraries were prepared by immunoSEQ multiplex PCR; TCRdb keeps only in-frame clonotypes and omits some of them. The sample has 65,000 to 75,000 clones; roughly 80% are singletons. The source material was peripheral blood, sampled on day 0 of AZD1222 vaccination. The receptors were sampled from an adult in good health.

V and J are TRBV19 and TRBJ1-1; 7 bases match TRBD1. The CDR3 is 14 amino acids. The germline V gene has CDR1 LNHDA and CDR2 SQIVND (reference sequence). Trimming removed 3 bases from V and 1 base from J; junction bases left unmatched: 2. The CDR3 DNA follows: TGTGCCAGTAGTATGGGACAGAGGAACACTGAAGCTTTCTTT. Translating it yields CASSMGQRNTEAFF.

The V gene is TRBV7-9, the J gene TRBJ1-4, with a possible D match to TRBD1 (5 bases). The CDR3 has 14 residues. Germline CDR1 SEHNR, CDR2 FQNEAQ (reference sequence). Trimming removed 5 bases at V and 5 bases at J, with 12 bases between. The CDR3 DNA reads TGTGCCAGCAGCCCTACAGGCCCAAATGAAAAACTGTTTTTT. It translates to CASSPTGPNEKLFF.

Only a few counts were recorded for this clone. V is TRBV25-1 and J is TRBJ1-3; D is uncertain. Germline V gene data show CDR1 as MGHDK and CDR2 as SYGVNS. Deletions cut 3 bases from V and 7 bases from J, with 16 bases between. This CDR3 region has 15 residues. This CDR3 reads CASSESGLYRNTIYF. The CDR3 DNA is TGTGCCAGCAGTGAGTCCGGGTTGTATCGGAACACCATATATTTT.

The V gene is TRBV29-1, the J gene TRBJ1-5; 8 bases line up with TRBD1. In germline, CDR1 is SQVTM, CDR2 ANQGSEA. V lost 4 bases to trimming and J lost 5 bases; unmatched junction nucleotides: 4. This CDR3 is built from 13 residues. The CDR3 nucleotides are TGCAGCGTTGCTGTGACAGGGGATCAGCCCCAGCATTTT. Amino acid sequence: CSVAVTGDQPQHF.

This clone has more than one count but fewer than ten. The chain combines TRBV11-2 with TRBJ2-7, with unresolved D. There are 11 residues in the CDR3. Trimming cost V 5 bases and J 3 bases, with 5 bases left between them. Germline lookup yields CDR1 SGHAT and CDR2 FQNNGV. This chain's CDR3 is CASSISYEQYF. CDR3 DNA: TGTGCCAGCAGCATCAGCTACGAGCAGTACTTC.

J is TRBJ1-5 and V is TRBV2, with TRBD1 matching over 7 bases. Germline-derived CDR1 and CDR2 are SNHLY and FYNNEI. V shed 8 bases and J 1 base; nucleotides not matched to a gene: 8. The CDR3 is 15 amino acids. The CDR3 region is CASRSGDSSNQPQHF. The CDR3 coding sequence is TGTGCCAGCCGCTCCGGGGACAGCAGCAATCAGCCCCAGCATTTT.

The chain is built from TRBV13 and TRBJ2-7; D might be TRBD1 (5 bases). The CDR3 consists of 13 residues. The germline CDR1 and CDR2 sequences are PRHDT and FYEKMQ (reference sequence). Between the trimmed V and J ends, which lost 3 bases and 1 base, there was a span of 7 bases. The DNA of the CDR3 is TGTGCCAGCAGCTTGACAGAGTCCTACGAGCAGTACTTC. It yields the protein CASSLTESYEQYF.

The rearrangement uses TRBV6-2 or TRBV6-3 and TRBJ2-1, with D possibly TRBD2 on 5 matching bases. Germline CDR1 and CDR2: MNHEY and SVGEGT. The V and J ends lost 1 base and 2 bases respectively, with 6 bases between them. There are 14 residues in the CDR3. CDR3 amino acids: CASSYFGTYNEQFF. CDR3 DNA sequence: TGTGCCAGCAGTTACTTCGGGACCTACAATGAGCAGTTCTTC.

CDR3 loop: CASSEGALPGELFF. CDR3 DNA sequence: TGTGCCAGCAGCGAGGGGGCGCTTCCCGGGGAGCTGTTTTTT. The rearrangement uses TRBV5-8 and TRBJ2-2; 7 bases line up with TRBD1. Trimming cost V 4 bases and J 6 bases; bases outside gene matches: 6. Per the germline V gene, CDR1 is SGHTS and CDR2 is YDEGEE. This CDR3 has 14 amino acids.

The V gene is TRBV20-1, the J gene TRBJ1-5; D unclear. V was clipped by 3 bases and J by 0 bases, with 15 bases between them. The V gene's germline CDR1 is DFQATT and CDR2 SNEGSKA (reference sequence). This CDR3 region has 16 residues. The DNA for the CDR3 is TGCAGTGCTAGTGAGGGCGGGATTGGTAGCAATCAGCCCCAGCATTTT. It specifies CSASEGGIGSNQPQHF.